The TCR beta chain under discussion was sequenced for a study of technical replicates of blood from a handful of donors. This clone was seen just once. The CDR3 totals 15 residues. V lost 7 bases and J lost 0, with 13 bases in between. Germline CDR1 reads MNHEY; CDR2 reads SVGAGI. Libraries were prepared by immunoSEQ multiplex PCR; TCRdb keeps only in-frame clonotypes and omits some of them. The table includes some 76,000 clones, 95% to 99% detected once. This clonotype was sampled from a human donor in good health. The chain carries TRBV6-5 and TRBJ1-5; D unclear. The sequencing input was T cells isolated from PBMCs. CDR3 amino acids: CASTPRGYSNQPQHF. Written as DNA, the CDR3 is TGTGCCAGCACTCCGAGAGGCTATAGCAATCAGCCCCAGCATTTT.